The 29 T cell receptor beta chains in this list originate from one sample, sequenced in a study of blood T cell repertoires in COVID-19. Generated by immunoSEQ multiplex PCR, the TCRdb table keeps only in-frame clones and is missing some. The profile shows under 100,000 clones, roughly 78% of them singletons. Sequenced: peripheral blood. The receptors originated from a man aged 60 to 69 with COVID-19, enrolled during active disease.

The CDR3 DNA reads as TGTGCCAGCAGTTACCCCTCAGGACAGGGAGGGCACCAGCCCCAGCATTTT. Translation gives CASSYPSGQGGHQPQHF. J is TRBJ1-5 and V is TRBV6-2 or TRBV6-3; 8 nucleotides agree with TRBD1. This CDR3 is 17 amino acids long. Trimming took 2 bases from V and 7 from J; bases not matched to a gene: 13. The V gene's germline CDR1 is MNHEY and CDR2 SVGEGT.

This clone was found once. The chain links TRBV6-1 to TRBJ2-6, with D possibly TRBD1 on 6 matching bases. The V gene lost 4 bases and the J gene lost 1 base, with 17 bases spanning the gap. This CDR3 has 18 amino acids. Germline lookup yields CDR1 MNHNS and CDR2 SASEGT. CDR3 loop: CASSASEGVWSGANVLTF. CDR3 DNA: TGTGCCAGCAGTGCCAGCGAGGGGGTATGGTCTGGGGCCAACGTCCTGACTTTC.

CDR3 DNA sequence: TGTGCCAGCACCCTCTCTGCGCGCAATCAGCCCCAGCATTTT. It specifies CASTLSARNQPQHF. The gene calls are TRBV6-5 and TRBJ1-5; the D is unclear. The CDR3 loop spans 14 amino acids. V gave up 7 bases and J gave up 2 bases, with 12 bases separating them. The germline gives CDR1 MNHEY, CDR2 SVGAGI.

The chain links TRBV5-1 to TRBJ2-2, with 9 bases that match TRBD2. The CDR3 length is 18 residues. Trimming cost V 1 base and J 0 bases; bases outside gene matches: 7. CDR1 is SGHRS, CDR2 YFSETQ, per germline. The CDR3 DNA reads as TGCGCCAGCAGCTTGTCCAGAAGCGGGGGGTCGAACACCGGGGAGCTGTTTTTT. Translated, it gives CASSLSRSGGSNTGELFF.

The CDR3 coding sequence is TGTGCCAGCAGCTTAGAAGTCTTGCAGGGCAGGACGCAGCCCCAGCATTTT. Amino acids: CASSLEVLQGRTQPQHF. V gene TRBV7-8 combines with J gene TRBJ1-5, with D perhaps matching TRBD1 (5 bases). CDR1 is SGHVS, CDR2 FQNEAQ, per germline. CDR3 length equals 17 residues. The V gene lost 1 base and the J gene lost 7 bases, with 20 bases spanning the gap.

The CDR3 nucleotides are TGTGCCAGTAGTGGCCGGGACAGGAGCTCCTACGAGCAGTACTTC. Protein product: CASSGRDRSSYEQYF. This sequence joins TRBV19 and TRBJ2-7, with TRBD1 matching 8 bases. CDR1 LNHDA and CDR2 SQIVND come from the germline V gene (reference sequence). The CDR3 is made up of 15 amino acids. With 5 bases clipped from V and 0 bases from J, the junction kept 6 bases outside the gene matches.

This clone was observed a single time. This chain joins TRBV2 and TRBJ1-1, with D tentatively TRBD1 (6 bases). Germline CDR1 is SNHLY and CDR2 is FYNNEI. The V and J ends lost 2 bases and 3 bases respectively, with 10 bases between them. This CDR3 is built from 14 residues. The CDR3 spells CASSETGWDTEAFF. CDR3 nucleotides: TGTGCCAGCAGTGAAACAGGGTGGGACACTGAAGCTTTCTTT. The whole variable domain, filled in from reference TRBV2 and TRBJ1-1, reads EPEVTQTPSHQVTQMGQEVILRCVPISNHLYFYWYRQILGQKVEFLVSFYNNEISEKSEIFDDQFSVERPDGSNFTLKIRSTKLEDSAMYFCASSETGWDTEAFFGQGTRLTVV.

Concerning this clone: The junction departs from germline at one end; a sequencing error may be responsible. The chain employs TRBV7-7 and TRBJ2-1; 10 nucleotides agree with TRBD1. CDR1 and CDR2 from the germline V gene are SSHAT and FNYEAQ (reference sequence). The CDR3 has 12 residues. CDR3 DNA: TGTGCTAGCAGCGGGACAGGGGTTAAGCAGTTCTTC. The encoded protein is CASSGTGVKQFF.

CDR3 bases: TGCGCCAGCAGCCCGCGGCTGGGGGCTACGCAGTATTTT. Residues: CASSPRLGATQYF. The chain is built from TRBV4-3 and TRBJ2-3, with TRBD1 as a possible D gene (6 bases). Trimming pared 4 bases from V and 8 bases from J, leaving 13 bases between. This CDR3 comprises 13 residues. Germline values: CDR1 LGHNA, CDR2 YSLEER.

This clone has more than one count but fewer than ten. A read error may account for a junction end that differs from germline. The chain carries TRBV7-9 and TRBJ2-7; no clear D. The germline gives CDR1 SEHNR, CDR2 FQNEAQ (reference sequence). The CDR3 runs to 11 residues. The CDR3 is CASTLHYEQYF. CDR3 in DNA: TGTGCCAGCACCTTACACTACGAGCAGTACTTC. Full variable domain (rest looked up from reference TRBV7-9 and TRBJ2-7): DTGVSQNPRHKITKRGQNVTFRCDPISEHNRLYWYRQTLGQGPEFLTYFQNEAQLEKSRLLSDRFSAERPKGSFSTLEIQRTEQGDSAMYLCASTLHYEQYFGPGTRLTVT.

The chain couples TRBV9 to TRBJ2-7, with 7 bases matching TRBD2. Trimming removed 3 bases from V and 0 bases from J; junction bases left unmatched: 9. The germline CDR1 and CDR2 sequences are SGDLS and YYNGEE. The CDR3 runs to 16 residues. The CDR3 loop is CASSERAGSSSYEQYF. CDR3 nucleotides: TGTGCCAGCAGCGAGAGAGCGGGAAGTTCCTCCTACGAGCAGTACTTC.

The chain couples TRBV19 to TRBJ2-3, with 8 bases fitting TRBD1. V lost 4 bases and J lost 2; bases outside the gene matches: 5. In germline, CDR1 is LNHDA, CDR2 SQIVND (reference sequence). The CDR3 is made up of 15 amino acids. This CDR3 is CASSRRTGNTDTQYF. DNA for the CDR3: TGTGCCAGTAGTAGAAGGACAGGGAACACAGATACGCAGTATTTT.

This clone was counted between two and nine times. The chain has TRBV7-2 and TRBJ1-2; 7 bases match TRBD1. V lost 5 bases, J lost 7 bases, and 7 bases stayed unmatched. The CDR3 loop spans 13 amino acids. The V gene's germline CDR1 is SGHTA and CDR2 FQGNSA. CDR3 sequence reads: CASSRQGLTGYTF. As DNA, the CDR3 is TGTGCCAGCAGCAGACAGGGCTTAACTGGCTACACCTTC.

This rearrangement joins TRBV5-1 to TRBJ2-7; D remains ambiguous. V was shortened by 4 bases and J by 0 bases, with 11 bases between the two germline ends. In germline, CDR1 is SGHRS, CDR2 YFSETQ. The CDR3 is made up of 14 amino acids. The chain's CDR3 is CASSLELFSYEQYF. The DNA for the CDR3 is TGCGCCAGCAGCCTAGAACTTTTCTCCTACGAGCAGTACTTC.

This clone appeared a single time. CDR3 nucleotide sequence: TGTGCCAGCAGTGGACCAGGACTAGGGAGTTCATACAATGAGCAGTTCTTC. Residues: CASSGPGLGSSYNEQFF. This chain uses TRBV6-1 with TRBJ2-1, with 7 nucleotides matching TRBD2. The CDR3 spans 17 residues. Germline V gene data show CDR1 as MNHNS and CDR2 as SASEGT. J gave up 4 bases and V 4 bases, and 13 bases lay outside the gene matches.

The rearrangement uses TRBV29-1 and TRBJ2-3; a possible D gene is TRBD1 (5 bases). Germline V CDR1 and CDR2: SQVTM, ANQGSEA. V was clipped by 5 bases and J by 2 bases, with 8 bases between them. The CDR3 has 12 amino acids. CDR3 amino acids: CSVNRITDTQYF. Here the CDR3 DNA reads TGCAGCGTTAACAGGATCACAGATACGCAGTATTTT.

CDR3 in DNA: TGTGCCAGCAGACCGGACAGGGTTAGTGGCTACACCTTC. Protein: CASRPDRVSGYTF. The rearrangement joins TRBV5-6 to TRBJ1-2; 8 bases match TRBD1. The CDR3 is made up of 13 amino acids. Germline V lookup: CDR1 SGHDT, CDR2 YYEEEE. The junction had 7 bases not matched to a gene; V was cut back by 5 bases and J by 7 bases.

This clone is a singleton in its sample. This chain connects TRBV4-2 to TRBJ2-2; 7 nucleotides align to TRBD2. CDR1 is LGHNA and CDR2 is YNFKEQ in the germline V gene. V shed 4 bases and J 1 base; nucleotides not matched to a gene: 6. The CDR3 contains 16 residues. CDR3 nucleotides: TGTGCCAGCAGCCCAGGCGCGGGGGAGAACACCGGGGAGCTGTTTTTT. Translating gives CASSPGAGENTGELFF.

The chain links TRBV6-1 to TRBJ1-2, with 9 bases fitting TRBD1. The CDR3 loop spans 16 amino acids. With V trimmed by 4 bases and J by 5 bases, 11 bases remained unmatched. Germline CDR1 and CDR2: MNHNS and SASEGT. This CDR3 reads CASSARGQGHIYGYTF. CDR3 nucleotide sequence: TGTGCCAGCAGTGCCCGGGGACAGGGTCATATTTATGGCTACACCTTC.

CDR3 coding DNA: TGTGCCACCAGTGATCCCTCAGCCCGCGGTGAGCAGTTCTTC. Amino acids: CATSDPSARGEQFF. The rearrangement uses TRBV24-1 and TRBJ2-1; D call uncertain. The V end was cut by 3 bases, the J end by 9 bases, with 14 bases between. CDR1 and CDR2 (germline): KGHDR, SFDVKD. The CDR3 spans 14 residues.

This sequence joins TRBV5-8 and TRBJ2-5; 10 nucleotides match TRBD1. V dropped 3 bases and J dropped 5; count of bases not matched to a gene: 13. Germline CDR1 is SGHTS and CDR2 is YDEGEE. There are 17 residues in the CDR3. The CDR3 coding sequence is TGTGCCAGCAGCTCGGCTCTTGACAGGGGGCTTTACGAGACCCAGTACTTC. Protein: CASSSALDRGLYETQYF. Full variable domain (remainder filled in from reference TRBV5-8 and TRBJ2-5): EAGVTQSPTHLIKTRGQQATLRCSPISGHTSVYWYQQALGLGLQFLLWYDEGEERNRGNFPPRFSGRQFPNYSSELNVNALELEDSALYLCASSSALDRGLYETQYFGPGTRLLVL.

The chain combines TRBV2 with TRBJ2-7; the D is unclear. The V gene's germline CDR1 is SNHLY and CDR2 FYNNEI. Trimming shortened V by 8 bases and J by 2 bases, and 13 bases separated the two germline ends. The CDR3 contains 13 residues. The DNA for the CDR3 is TGTGCCAGCGCGGTCGGATCGGCCTACGAGCAGTACTTC. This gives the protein CASAVGSAYEQYF.

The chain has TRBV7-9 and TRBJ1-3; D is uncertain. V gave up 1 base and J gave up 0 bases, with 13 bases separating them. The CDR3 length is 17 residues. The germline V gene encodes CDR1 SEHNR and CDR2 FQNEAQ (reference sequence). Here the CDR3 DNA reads TGTGCCAGCAGCTTAGTCGTCCGCAGTATCTCTGGAAACACCATATATTTT. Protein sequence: CASSLVVRSISGNTIYF. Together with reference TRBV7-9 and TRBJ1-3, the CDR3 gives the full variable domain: DTGVSQNPRHKITKRGQNVTFRCDPISEHNRLYWYRQTLGQGPEFLTYFQNEAQLEKSRLLSDRFSAERPKGSFSTLEIQRTEQGDSAMYLCASSLVVRSISGNTIYFGEGSWLTVV.

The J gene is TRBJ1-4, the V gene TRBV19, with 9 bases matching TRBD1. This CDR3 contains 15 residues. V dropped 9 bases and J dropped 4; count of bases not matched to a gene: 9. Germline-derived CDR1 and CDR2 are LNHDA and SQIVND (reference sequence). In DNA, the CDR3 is TGTGCCAGCCGGGACAGGGTATCTGGTAATGAAAAACTGTTTTTT. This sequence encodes CASRDRVSGNEKLFF.

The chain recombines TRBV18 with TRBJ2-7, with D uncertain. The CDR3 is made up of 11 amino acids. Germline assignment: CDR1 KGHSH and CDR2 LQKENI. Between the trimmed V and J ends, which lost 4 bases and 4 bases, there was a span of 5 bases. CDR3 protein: CASSLNYEQYF. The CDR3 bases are TGTGCCAGCTCACTAAATTACGAGCAGTACTTC. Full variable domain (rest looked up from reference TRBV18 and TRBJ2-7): NAGVMQNPRHLVRRRGQEARLRCSPMKGHSHVYWYRQLPEEGLKFMVYLQKENIIDESGMPKERFSAEFPKEGPSILRIQQVVRGDSAAYFCASSLNYEQYFGPGTRLTVT.

The CDR3 DNA follows: TGTGCCAGCAGCCTGGGGGAGGGAAGAAATGGCTACACCTTC. This codes for CASSLGEGRNGYTF. The chain recombines TRBV3-1 (or the pseudogene TRBV3-2) with TRBJ1-2; perhaps TRBD1 as D (5 bases). The CDR3 length is 14 residues. The germline CDR1 and CDR2 sequences are LGHDT and YNNKEL (reference sequence). Trimming stripped 4 bases from V and 6 bases from J, with 15 bases between.

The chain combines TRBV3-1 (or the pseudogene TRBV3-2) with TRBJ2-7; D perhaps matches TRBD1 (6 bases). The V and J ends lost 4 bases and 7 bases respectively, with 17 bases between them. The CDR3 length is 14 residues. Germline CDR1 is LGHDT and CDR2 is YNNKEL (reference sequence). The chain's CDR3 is CASSPGTSGQEQYF. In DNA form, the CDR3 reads TGTGCCAGCAGCCCCGGGACATCTGGTCAGGAGCAGTACTTC.

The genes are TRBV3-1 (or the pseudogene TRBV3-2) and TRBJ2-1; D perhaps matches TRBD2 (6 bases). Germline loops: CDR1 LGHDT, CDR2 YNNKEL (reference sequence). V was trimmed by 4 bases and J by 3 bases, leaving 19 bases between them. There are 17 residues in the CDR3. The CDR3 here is CASSRGTGGSFYNEQFF. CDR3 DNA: TGTGCCAGCAGCCGGGGAACTGGAGGGAGCTTCTACAATGAGCAGTTCTTC.

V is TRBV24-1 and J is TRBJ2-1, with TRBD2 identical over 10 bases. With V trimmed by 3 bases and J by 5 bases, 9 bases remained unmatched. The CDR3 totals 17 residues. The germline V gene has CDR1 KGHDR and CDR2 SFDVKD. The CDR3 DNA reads TGTGCCACCAGTGATCCCAGTTTAGCGGGGGGAAACAATGAGCAGTTCTTC. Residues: CATSDPSLAGGNNEQFF.